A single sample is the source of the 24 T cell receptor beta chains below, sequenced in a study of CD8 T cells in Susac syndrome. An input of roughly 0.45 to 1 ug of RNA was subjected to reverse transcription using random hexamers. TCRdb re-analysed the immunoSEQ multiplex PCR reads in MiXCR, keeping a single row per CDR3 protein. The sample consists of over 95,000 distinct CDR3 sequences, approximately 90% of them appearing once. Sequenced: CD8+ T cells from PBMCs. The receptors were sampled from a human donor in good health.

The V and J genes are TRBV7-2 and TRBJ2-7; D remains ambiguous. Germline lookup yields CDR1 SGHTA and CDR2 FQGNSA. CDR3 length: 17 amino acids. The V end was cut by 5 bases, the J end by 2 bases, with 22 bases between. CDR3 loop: CASSASSDTKATYEQYF. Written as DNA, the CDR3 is TGTGCCAGCAGCGCCTCGAGCGACACGAAGGCAACCTACGAGCAGTACTTC.

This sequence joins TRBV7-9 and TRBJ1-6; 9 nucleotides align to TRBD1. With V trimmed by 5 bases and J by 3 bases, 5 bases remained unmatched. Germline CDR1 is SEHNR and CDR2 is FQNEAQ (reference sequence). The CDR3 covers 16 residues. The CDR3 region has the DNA TGTGCCAGCAGCAGCGGGACAGGGATCTATAATTCACCCCTCCACTTT. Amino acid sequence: CASSSGTGIYNSPLHF.

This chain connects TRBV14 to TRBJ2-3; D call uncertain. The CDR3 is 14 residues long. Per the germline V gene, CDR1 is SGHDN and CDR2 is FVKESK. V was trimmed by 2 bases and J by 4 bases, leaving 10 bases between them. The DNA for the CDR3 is TGTGCCAGCAGCCAACTCCCACGGTCAGATACGCAGTATTTT. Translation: CASSQLPRSDTQYF. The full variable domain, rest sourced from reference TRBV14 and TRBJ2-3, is EAGVTQFPSHSVIEKGQTVTLRCDPISGHDNLYWYRRVMGKEIKFLLHFVKESKQDESGMPNNRFLAERTGGTYSTLKVQPAELEDSGVYFCASSQLPRSDTQYFGPGTRLTVL.

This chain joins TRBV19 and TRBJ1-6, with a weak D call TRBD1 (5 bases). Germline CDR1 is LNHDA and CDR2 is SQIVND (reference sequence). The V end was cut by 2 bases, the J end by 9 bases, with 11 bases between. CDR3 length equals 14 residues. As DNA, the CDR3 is TGTGCCAGTAGTATACAAAGGGACCTTTCACCCCTCCACTTT. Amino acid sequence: CASSIQRDLSPLHF.

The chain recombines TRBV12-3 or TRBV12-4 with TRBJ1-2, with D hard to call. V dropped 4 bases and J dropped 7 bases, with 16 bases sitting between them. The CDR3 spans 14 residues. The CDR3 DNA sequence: TGTGCCAGCAGTTATGGTCAGGCAGCGCGTGGCTACACCTTC. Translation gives CASSYGQAARGYTF.

DNA of the CDR3: TGTGCCAGCAGCTTAGGATGGAAAGGGGCCAACGTCCTGACTTTC. Its translation: CASSLGWKGANVLTF. The rearrangement links TRBV7-9 to TRBJ2-6; unclear D gene. The CDR3 contains 15 residues. The V gene lost 1 base and the J gene lost 4 bases, with 8 bases spanning the gap. Germline V gene data show CDR1 as SEHNR and CDR2 as FQNEAQ (reference sequence).

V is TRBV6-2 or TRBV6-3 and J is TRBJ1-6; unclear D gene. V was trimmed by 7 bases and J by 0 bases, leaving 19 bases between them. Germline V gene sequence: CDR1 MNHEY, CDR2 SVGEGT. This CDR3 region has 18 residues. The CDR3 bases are TGTGCCAGCACGCGCTCCGGGTCCTCTGGCTCCTATAATTCACCCCTCCACTTT. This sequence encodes CASTRSGSSGSYNSPLHF.

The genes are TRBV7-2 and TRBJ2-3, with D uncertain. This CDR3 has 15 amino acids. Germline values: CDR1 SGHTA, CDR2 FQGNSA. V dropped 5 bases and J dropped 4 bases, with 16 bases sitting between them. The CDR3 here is CASSPTLGFPDTQYF. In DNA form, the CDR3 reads TGTGCCAGCAGCCCGACACTTGGATTCCCAGATACGCAGTATTTT.

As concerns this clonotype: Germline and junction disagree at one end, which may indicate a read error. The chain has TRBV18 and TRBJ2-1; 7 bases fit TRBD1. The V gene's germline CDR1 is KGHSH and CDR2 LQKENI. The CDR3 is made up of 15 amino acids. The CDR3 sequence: CASSHERGRSNEQFF. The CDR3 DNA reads TGTGCCAGTTCACACGAGAGGGGGCGGAGTAATGAGCAGTTCTTC.

CDR3 DNA sequence: TGCGCCAGCAGCTTGGACTACACCGGGGAGCTGTTTTTT. Amino acids: CASSLDYTGELFF. This chain links TRBV5-1 with TRBJ2-2; D is unresolved. CDR1 and CDR2 (germline): SGHRS, YFSETQ. This CDR3 spans 13 amino acids. V shed 0 bases and J shed 3 bases, with 3 bases lying between them.

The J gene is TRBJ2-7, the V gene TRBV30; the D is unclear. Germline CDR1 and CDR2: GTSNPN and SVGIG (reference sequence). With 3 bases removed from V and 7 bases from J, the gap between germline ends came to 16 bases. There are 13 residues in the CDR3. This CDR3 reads CAWRRPLVGEQYF. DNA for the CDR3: TGTGCCTGGAGGCGACCTTTGGTGGGGGAGCAGTACTTC. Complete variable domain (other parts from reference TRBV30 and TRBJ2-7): SQTIHQWPATLVQPVGSPLSLECTVEGTSNPNLYWYRQAAGRGLQLLFYSVGIGQISSEVPQNLSASRPQDRQFILSSKKLLLSDSGFYLCAWRRPLVGEQYFGPGTRLTVT.

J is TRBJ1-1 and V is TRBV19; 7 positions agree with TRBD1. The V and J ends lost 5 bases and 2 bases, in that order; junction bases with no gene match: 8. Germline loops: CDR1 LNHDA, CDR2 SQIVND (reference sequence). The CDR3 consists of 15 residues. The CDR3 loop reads CASSAAGTVNTEAFF. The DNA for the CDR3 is TGTGCCAGTAGTGCGGCCGGGACAGTTAACACTGAAGCTTTCTTT.

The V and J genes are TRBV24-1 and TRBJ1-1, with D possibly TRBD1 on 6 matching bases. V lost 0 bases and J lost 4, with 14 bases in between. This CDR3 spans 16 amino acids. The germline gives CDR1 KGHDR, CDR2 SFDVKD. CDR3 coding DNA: TGTGCCACCAGTGATTTGGTCGGGGGGCGCGTCACTGAAGCTTTCTTT. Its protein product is CATSDLVGGRVTEAFF.

The CDR3 reads CSVDGGMSTEAFF. The CDR3 DNA reads as TGCAGCGTTGACGGGGGAATGAGCACTGAAGCTTTCTTT. This chain connects TRBV29-1 to TRBJ1-1; D possibly corresponds to TRBD1 (5 bases). This CDR3 is built from 13 residues. From germline, CDR1 is SQVTM and CDR2 ANQGSEA. The V end lost 3 bases, the J end lost 4 bases, and 12 bases lay between the germline ends.

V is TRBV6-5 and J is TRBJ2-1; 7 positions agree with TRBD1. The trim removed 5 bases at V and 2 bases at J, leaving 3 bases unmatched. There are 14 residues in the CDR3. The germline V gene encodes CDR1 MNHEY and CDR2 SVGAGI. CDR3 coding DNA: TGTGCCAGCAGTGCGACAGGGACCTACAATGAGCAGTTCTTC. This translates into CASSATGTYNEQFF.

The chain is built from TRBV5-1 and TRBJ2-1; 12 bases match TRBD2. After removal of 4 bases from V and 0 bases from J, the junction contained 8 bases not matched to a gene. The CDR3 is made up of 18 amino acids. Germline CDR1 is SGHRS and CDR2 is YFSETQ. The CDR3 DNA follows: TGCGCCAGCAGCCTGGGAAAGACTAGCGGGAGCTCCTACAATGAGCAGTTCTTC. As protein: CASSLGKTSGSSYNEQFF.

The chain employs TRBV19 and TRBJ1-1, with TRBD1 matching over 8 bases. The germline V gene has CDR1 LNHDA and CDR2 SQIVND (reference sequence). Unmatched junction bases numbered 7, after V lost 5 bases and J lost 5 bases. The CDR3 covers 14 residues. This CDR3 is CASSPDRGGTEAFF. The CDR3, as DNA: TGTGCCAGTAGTCCCGACAGGGGCGGAACTGAAGCTTTCTTT.

The DNA for the CDR3 is TGTGCCAGCAGTGATCGTAGCCTTAGCTCCTACAATGAGCAGTTCTTC. Amino acid sequence: CASSDRSLSSYNEQFF. The J gene is TRBJ2-1, the V gene TRBV6-2 or TRBV6-3; D is unclear. The germline V gene encodes CDR1 MNHEY and CDR2 SVGEGT. The CDR3 has 16 residues. The germline V and J ends were trimmed by 5 bases and 0 bases, with 14 bases remaining between them.

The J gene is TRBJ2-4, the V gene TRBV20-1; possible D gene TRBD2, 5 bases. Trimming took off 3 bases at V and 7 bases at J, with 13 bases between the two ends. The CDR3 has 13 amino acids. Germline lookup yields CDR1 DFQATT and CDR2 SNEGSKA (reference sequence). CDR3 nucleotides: TGCAGTGCTAGTGGTTCGGGGAACAACATTCAGTACTTC. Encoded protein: CSASGSGNNIQYF.

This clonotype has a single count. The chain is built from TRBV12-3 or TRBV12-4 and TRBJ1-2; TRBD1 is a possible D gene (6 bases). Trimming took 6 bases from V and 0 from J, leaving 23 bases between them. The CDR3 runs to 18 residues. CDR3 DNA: TGTGCCAGCAGACTCAATCCCGGGACACTTTCCACTAACTATGGCTACACCTTC. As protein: CASRLNPGTLSTNYGYTF.

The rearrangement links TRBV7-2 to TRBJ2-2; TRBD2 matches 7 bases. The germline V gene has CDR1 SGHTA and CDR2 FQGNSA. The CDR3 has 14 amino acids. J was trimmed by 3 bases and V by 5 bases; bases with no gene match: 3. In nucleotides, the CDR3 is TGTGCCAGCAGCACCGGGGGGTACACCGGGGAGCTGTTTTTT. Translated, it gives CASSTGGYTGELFF.

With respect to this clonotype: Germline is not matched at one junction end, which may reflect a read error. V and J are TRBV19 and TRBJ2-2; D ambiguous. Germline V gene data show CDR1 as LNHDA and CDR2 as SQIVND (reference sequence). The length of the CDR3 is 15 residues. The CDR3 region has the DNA TGTGCCAGTAGTATAGCTCCAGTCAACACTGGGGAGCTGTTTTTT. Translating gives CASSIAPVNTGELFF. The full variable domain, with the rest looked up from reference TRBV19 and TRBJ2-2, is DGGITQSPKYLFRKEGQNVTLSCEQNLNHDAMYWYRQDPGQGLRLIYYSQIVNDFQKGDIAEGYSVSREKKESFPLTVTSAQKNPTAFYLCASSIAPVNTGELFFGEGSRLTVL.

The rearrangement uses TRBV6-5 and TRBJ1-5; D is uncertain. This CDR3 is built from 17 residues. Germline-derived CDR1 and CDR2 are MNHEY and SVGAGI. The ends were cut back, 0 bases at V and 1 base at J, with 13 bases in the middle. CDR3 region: CASSYSESRRSNQPQHF. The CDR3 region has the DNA TGTGCCAGCAGTTACTCTGAGTCTCGGCGGAGCAATCAGCCCCAGCATTTT.

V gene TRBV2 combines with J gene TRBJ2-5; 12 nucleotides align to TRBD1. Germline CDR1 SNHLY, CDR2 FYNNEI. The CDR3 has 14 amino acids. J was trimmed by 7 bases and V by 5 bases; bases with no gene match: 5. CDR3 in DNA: TGTGCCAGCAGTCGGGACAGGGGGCAGGGGACCCAGTACTTC. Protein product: CASSRDRGQGTQYF.